One sample yielded the 23 T cell receptor beta chains listed below, sequenced in a study of response to subunit inactivated influenza vaccine. A single record per CDR3 protein comes from TCRdb applying MiXCR to the RT-PCR reads. Of roughly 670,000 distinct CDR3 sequences listed, 12% to 15% are singletons. Here the sequenced sample was PBMCs from blood, taken approximately 15 days before vaccination. The receptors shown here come from a middle-aged man who received an inactivated influenza vaccine.

The chain employs TRBV5-1 and TRBJ2-1; D ambiguous. Germline CDR1 reads SGHRS; CDR2 reads YFSETQ. This CDR3 spans 11 amino acids. V was clipped by 4 bases and J by 10 bases, with 9 bases between them. The CDR3: CASSLPGEQFF. CDR3 bases: TGCGCCAGCAGCCTACCCGGGGAGCAGTTCTTC.

This clonotype was counted a few times. The chain recombines TRBV25-1 with TRBJ1-3; D call uncertain. Trimming shortened V by 3 bases and J by 0 bases, and 6 bases separated the two germline ends. CDR3 length: 14 amino acids. From germline, CDR1 is MGHDK and CDR2 SYGVNS. The chain's CDR3 is CASSDGYSGNTIYF. For the CDR3, the DNA is TGTGCCAGCAGTGACGGGTACTCTGGAAACACCATATATTTT.

The table lists this clonotype with a few counts. The chain is built from TRBV6-2 or TRBV6-3 and TRBJ2-1, with 7 bases matching TRBD2. J was trimmed by 0 bases and V by 2 bases; bases with no gene match: 13. From germline, CDR1 is MNHEY and CDR2 SVGEGT. This CDR3 contains 19 residues. This CDR3 reads CASSYPTMGRESSYNEQFF. The CDR3 DNA reads TGTGCCAGCAGTTACCCGACTATGGGGCGGGAGAGCTCCTACAATGAGCAGTTCTTC.

This clonotype was detected only a few times. The chain links TRBV6-5 to TRBJ1-2, with TRBD1 matching 7 bases. Losses at the gene ends were 4 bases for V and 5 bases for J; bases not matched to a gene: 7. CDR3 length: 14 residues. Germline assignment: CDR1 MNHEY and CDR2 SVGAGI. CDR3 sequence: CASSSPGQVYGYTF. The CDR3, as DNA: TGTGCCAGCAGTTCCCCAGGACAGGTTTATGGCTACACCTTC.

This clonotype was counted many times. The rearrangement links TRBV29-1 to TRBJ2-1; TRBD2 matches 9 bases. The J segment lost 6 bases and the V segment lost 7 bases, leaving 10 bases of the junction unmatched. There are 14 residues in the CDR3. Per the germline V gene, CDR1 is SQVTM and CDR2 is ANQGSEA. The CDR3 sequence is CSGSSGTSINEQFF. The CDR3 region has the DNA TGCAGCGGTTCTTCCGGGACTAGCATCAATGAGCAGTTCTTC.

In this sample, this clonotype turned up many times. The V gene is TRBV5-1, the J gene TRBJ1-5; D is undetermined. CDR1 is SGHRS and CDR2 is YFSETQ in the germline V gene. V was trimmed by 0 bases and J by 6 bases, leaving 7 bases between them. The CDR3 loop spans 13 amino acids. The DNA for the CDR3 is TGCGCCAGCAGCTTGGGGGATACTCAGCCCCAGCATTTT. Protein product: CASSLGDTQPQHF.

This clonotype appeared a few times. This chain links TRBV30 with TRBJ2-2; D is unclear. Trimming shortened V by 3 bases and J by 3 bases, and 5 bases separated the two germline ends. Germline-derived CDR1 and CDR2 are GTSNPN and SVGIG (reference sequence). The CDR3 has 12 residues. The chain's CDR3 is CAWRWDTGELFF. The CDR3 bases are TGTGCCTGGAGATGGGACACCGGGGAGCTGTTTTTT.

Ten or more counts support this clonotype. CDR3 region: CSAQLVGVGQPQHF. The CDR3, as DNA: TGCAGTGCCCAACTTGTTGGAGTAGGTCAGCCCCAGCATTTT. This chain joins TRBV20-1 and TRBJ1-5; D is ambiguous. From germline, CDR1 is DFQATT and CDR2 SNEGSKA (reference sequence). The CDR3 is 14 residues long. Trimming stripped 6 bases from V and 6 bases from J, with 18 bases between.

The chain combines TRBV15 with TRBJ2-2, with 7 bases fitting TRBD1. The CDR3 contains 18 residues. The V segment lost 1 base and the J segment 0 bases; nucleotides outside the gene matches: 8. Germline V gene sequence: CDR1 LNHNV, CDR2 YYDKDF (reference sequence). The CDR3 protein is CATSRVEDRASNTGELFF. CDR3 DNA sequence: TGTGCCACCAGCAGAGTGGAAGACAGGGCGTCGAACACCGGGGAGCTGTTTTTT.

This clonotype was found a few times. The J gene is TRBJ1-1, the V gene TRBV28, with D possibly being TRBD1 (5 bases). V was trimmed by 7 bases and J by 5 bases, leaving 8 bases between them. The CDR3 has 11 amino acids. Per the germline V gene, CDR1 is MDHEN and CDR2 is SYDVKM. CDR3 loop: CASTGETEAFF. The CDR3 DNA reads TGTGCCAGCACGGGGGAGACTGAAGCTTTCTTT.

This clonotype has ten or more counts. CDR3 in amino acids: CASSQGLAGETQYF. The DNA for the CDR3 is TGTGCCAGCAGCCAAGGACTAGCGGGAGAGACCCAGTACTTC. The chain carries TRBV4-2 and TRBJ2-5, with 10 bases identical to TRBD2. This CDR3 spans 14 amino acids. The V gene's germline CDR1 is LGHNA and CDR2 YNFKEQ. Germline trimming cut 1 base from V and 4 bases from J; bases unmatched to any gene: 0.

V gene TRBV4-1 combines with J gene TRBJ2-7; 8 nucleotides match TRBD1. This CDR3 comprises 15 residues. Germline CDR1 and CDR2: MGHRA and YSYEKL. The J segment lost 3 bases and the V segment lost 0 bases, leaving 4 bases of the junction unmatched. The DNA of the CDR3 is TGCGCCAGCAGCCAAGACTCAGGACAGGGCTACGAGCAGTACTTC. This sequence encodes CASSQDSGQGYEQYF.

The table lists this clonotype with a few counts. V gene TRBV20-1 combines with J gene TRBJ2-6, with 10 positions matching TRBD2. In germline, CDR1 is DFQATT, CDR2 SNEGSKA (reference sequence). The CDR3 sequence is 16 residues long. J lost 3 bases, V lost 5 bases, and 7 bases had no gene match. CDR3 amino acids: CSAEASGRFGANVLTF. The CDR3 bases are TGCAGTGCTGAGGCTAGCGGGAGATTTGGGGCCAACGTCCTGACTTTC.

The V gene is TRBV27, the J gene TRBJ2-1, with a possible D match to TRBD2 (5 bases). V gave up 5 bases and J gave up 4 bases, with 12 bases separating them. CDR1 is MNHEY, CDR2 SMNVEV, per germline (reference sequence). This CDR3 has 14 amino acids. Here the CDR3 reads CASSIRTQYNEQFF. The CDR3 DNA is TGTGCCAGCAGTATCCGGACTCAATACAATGAGCAGTTCTTC.

J is TRBJ2-3 and V is TRBV5-5; 10 nucleotides line up with TRBD1. Germline V lookup: CDR1 SGHKS, CDR2 YYEKEE (reference sequence). The CDR3 runs 16 residues. V shed 0 bases, J shed 3 bases, and the junction held 4 bases outside the gene matches. As DNA, the CDR3 is TGTGCCAGCAGCTTGGGGTCGGGACAGGGGACAGATACGCAGTATTTT. It yields the protein CASSLGSGQGTDTQYF.

The rearrangement links TRBV29-1 to TRBJ2-1; the D call may be TRBD1 or TRBD2 (5 bases each). The germline CDR1 and CDR2 sequences are SQVTM and ANQGSEA. This CDR3 has 17 residues. V dropped 0 bases and J dropped 1 base, with 16 bases sitting between them. The CDR3 loop is CSVEDGGMATSYNEQFF. The CDR3 region has the DNA TGCAGCGTTGAAGATGGGGGAATGGCGACATCCTACAATGAGCAGTTCTTC.

CDR3 sequence reads: CASSYNSHSYEQYF. Written as DNA, the CDR3 is TGTGCCAGCAGTTATAACAGCCATTCCTACGAGCAGTACTTC. The chain uses TRBV6-2 or TRBV6-3 and TRBJ2-7; D remains ambiguous. V dropped 3 bases and J dropped 1 base, with 10 bases sitting between them. Germline V gives CDR1 MNHEY, CDR2 SVGEGT. This CDR3 spans 14 amino acids.

This clonotype was found a few times. CDR3 residues: CASSYSFPSGGEFTSTDTQYF. The DNA of the CDR3 is TGTGCCAGCAGTTACTCGTTCCCTAGCGGGGGGGAGTTTACTAGCACAGATACGCAGTATTTT. The V and J genes are TRBV6-2 or TRBV6-3 and TRBJ2-3; 12 bases fit TRBD2. Germline V gene sequence: CDR1 MNHEY, CDR2 SVGEGT. V dropped 0 bases and J dropped 0; count of bases not matched to a gene: 13. The CDR3 extends over 21 amino acids.

J is TRBJ1-2 and V is TRBV14; D is perhaps TRBD1 (6 bases). Trimming shortened V by 4 bases and J by 1 base, and 10 bases separated the two germline ends. This CDR3 comprises 14 residues. Per germline, CDR1 SGHDN and CDR2 FVKESK. In DNA form, the CDR3 reads TGTGCCAGCAGCCGCAGGGGAAATAACTATGGCTACACCTTC. It codes for CASSRRGNNYGYTF.

This clonotype was recorded a few times. The CDR3 protein is CASSSGRRLQHF. The DNA for the CDR3 is TGTGCCAGCAGTTCCGGACGGCGGCTCCAGCATTTT. The V call is TRBV6-2 or TRBV6-3, the J call TRBJ1-5, with D uncertain. CDR1 and CDR2 (germline): MNHEY, SVGEGT. This CDR3 has 12 amino acids. V was pared by 4 bases and J by 12 bases, with 13 bases between.

Ten or more counts support this clonotype. CDR3 sequence (DNA): TGTGCCAGCAGGGTACAGGGGTCCCCCACAGATACGCAGTATTTT. This encodes CASRVQGSPTDTQYF. This rearrangement joins TRBV2 to TRBJ2-3; 7 nucleotides line up with TRBD1. V was pared by 6 bases and J by 2 bases, with 8 bases of the junction left unmatched. Germline-derived CDR1 and CDR2 are SNHLY and FYNNEI. The CDR3 totals 15 residues.

The chain links TRBV4-3 to TRBJ2-3, with 13 bases fitting TRBD2. CDR3 length equals 16 residues. Trimming took 4 bases from V and 5 from J; bases not matched to a gene: 6. Looked up from germline, CDR1 is LGHNA and CDR2 is YSLEER. CDR3 nucleotides: TGCGCCAGCAGCCGTAGACTAGCGGGAGGTGAAGATACGCAGTATTTT. Amino acids: CASSRRLAGGEDTQYF.

This clonotype has a single count. Here the CDR3 reads CASSGLRGSSYEQYF. The DNA of the CDR3 is TGTGCCAGTAGTGGGTTGCGGGGATCCTCCTACGAGCAGTACTTC. The chain has TRBV19 and TRBJ2-7; TRBD2 is a possible D gene (6 bases). Trimming stripped 5 bases from V and 0 bases from J, with 14 bases between. The germline CDR1 and CDR2 sequences are LNHDA and SQIVND (reference sequence). The CDR3 is 15 residues long. Complete variable domain (other parts from reference TRBV19 and TRBJ2-7): DGGITQSPKYLFRKEGQNVTLSCEQNLNHDAMYWYRQDPGQGLRLIYYSQIVNDFQKGDIAEGYSVSREKKESFPLTVTSAQKNPTAFYLCASSGLRGSSYEQYFGPGTRLTVT.